These 16 T cell receptor beta chains share one sample of origin, sequenced in a study of T-cell memory formation after mild COVID-19. TCRdb processed the 5' RACE reads anew with MiXCR; each CDR3 protein has one entry. The sample has hundreds of thousands of distinct CDR3 sequences, 25% to 30% seen once. Sequenced sample: PBMCs or a T cell subset sorted from them (not recorded which). All receptors come from an adult woman who had mild COVID-19 (a few samples of this study predate the infection). Cell type and time point are not known.

J is TRBJ2-6 and V is TRBV4-1; D remains unclear. V lost 8 bases and J 3 bases, leaving 8 bases between the germline ends. The CDR3 is 13 residues long. CDR1 is MGHRA, CDR2 YSYEKL, per germline. The CDR3 DNA sequence: TGCGCCAGCGGGAAGAGTGGGGCCAACGTCCTGACTTTC. The encoded protein is CASGKSGANVLTF.

The chain links TRBV6-2 or TRBV6-3 to TRBJ1-2, with a tentative D call TRBD1 (6 bases). Germline-derived CDR1 and CDR2 are MNHEY and SVGEGT. The CDR3 consists of 12 residues. Trimming shortened V by 6 bases and J by 3 bases, and 8 bases separated the two germline ends. The CDR3 region is CASRTGYYGYTF. In DNA, the CDR3 is TGTGCCAGCAGGACAGGCTACTATGGCTACACCTTC.

The chain joins TRBV20-1 to TRBJ1-1; D perhaps matches TRBD1 (6 bases). Germline V lookup: CDR1 DFQATT, CDR2 SNEGSKA (reference sequence). The CDR3 totals 17 residues. The germline V and J ends were trimmed by 4 bases and 2 bases, with 23 bases remaining between them. The DNA for the CDR3 is TGCAGTGCTAATGGGGGGCTTTTTGGGGGCTTTAACACTGAAGCTTTCTTT. It codes for CSANGGLFGGFNTEAFF.

The rearrangement uses TRBV12-3 or TRBV12-4 and TRBJ2-7; D ambiguous. V was pared by 5 bases and J by 3 bases, with 17 bases between. The CDR3 is made up of 15 amino acids. The CDR3 coding sequence is TGTGCCAGCAGTGCCCCGTGGGCGGCTAACTACGAGCAGTACTTC. Protein: CASSAPWAANYEQYF.

The rearrangement links TRBV7-6 to TRBJ2-3, with unresolved D. The CDR3 is made up of 14 amino acids. Trimming took 0 bases from V and 3 from J, leaving 7 bases between them. Germline CDR1 reads SGHVS; CDR2 reads FNYEAQ. This CDR3 reads CASSLARHTDTQYF. For the CDR3, the DNA is TGTGCCAGCAGCTTAGCGCGTCATACAGATACGCAGTATTTT.

Ten or more counts support this clonotype. V and J are TRBV4-2 and TRBJ1-2, with D possibly being TRBD1 (6 bases). V gave up 3 bases and J gave up 4 bases, with 15 bases separating them. The CDR3 consists of 15 residues. Germline V CDR1 and CDR2: LGHNA, YNFKEQ. The CDR3 DNA reads as TGTGCCAGCAGCCACCTAGGGGGGGGTGGCTATGGCTACACCTTC. Translation: CASSHLGGGGYGYTF.

This chain uses TRBV7-2 with TRBJ2-7; 12 bases line up with TRBD2. CDR1 and CDR2 from the germline V gene are SGHTA and FQGNSA. This CDR3 has 16 amino acids. V gave up 4 bases and J gave up 2 bases; unmatched junction bases: 6. The CDR3: CASSSSSSGRAYEQYF. CDR3 coding DNA: TGTGCCAGCAGCTCCTCCTCTAGCGGGAGGGCCTACGAGCAGTACTTC.

The chain links TRBV4-1 to TRBJ1-2, with a possible D match to TRBD1 (5 bases). This CDR3 is 14 amino acids long. In germline, CDR1 is MGHRA, CDR2 YSYEKL. V lost 1 base, J lost 5 bases, and 11 bases lay in between. CDR3 coding DNA: TGCGCCAGCAGCCAAGTCGCAGGGACTTATGGCTACACCTTC. Its translation: CASSQVAGTYGYTF.

The chain carries TRBV29-1 and TRBJ2-7; 12 bases fit TRBD2. Germline V gene lookup returns CDR1 SQVTM and CDR2 ANQGSEA. The V and J ends lost 1 base and 7 bases, in that order; junction bases with no gene match: 8. This CDR3 region has 15 residues. CDR3 protein: CSVEVLAGGPMEQYF. The CDR3 coding sequence is TGCAGCGTTGAAGTACTAGCGGGAGGCCCGATGGAGCAGTACTTC.

In this sample, this clonotype turned up a few times. The chain employs TRBV10-3 and TRBJ1-2, with 7 bases aligning to TRBD1. The junction had 5 bases not matched to a gene; V was cut back by 4 bases and J by 0 bases. Looked up from germline, CDR1 is ENHRY and CDR2 is SYGVKD. CDR3 size: 15 residues. The CDR3 nucleotides read TGTGCCATCAGTGGGGGACAGAATGCTAACTATGGCTACACCTTC. Translation: CAISGGQNANYGYTF.

This clonotype was observed a handful of times. The rearrangement links TRBV7-9 to TRBJ2-1; 8 bases align to TRBD1. CDR3 length: 14 residues. The V and J ends lost 4 bases and 9 bases, in that order; junction bases with no gene match: 8. Germline assignment: CDR1 SEHNR and CDR2 FQNEAQ (reference sequence). The chain's CDR3 is CASSSTVTGVEQFF. The CDR3, as DNA: TGTGCCAGCAGCTCTACGGTGACAGGGGTTGAGCAGTTCTTC.

In this sample, this clonotype turned up a few times. CDR3 loop: CASSYTGALEAFF. CDR3 nucleotides: TGTGCCAGCAGTTATACAGGGGCCCTTGAAGCTTTCTTT. The V and J genes are TRBV27 and TRBJ1-1; 7 bases fit TRBD1. The CDR3 covers 13 residues. Germline values: CDR1 MNHEY, CDR2 SMNVEV (reference sequence). With 4 bases clipped from V and 7 bases from J, the junction kept 6 bases outside the gene matches.

V is TRBV20-1 and J is TRBJ1-6, with a weak D call TRBD1 (5 bases). Trimming pared 0 bases from V and 7 bases from J, leaving 13 bases between. The CDR3 is 15 residues long. From germline, CDR1 is DFQATT and CDR2 SNEGSKA (reference sequence). The CDR3, as DNA: TGCAGTGCTAGAGATCGGGGGGGGACCAATTCACCCCTCCACTTT. Protein product: CSARDRGGTNSPLHF.

The chain carries TRBV7-6 and TRBJ2-1; no definite D call. The CDR3 loop spans 14 amino acids. Trimming cost V 1 base and J 3 bases, with 7 bases left between them. Germline V gene lookup returns CDR1 SGHVS and CDR2 FNYEAQ. The CDR3 nucleotides are TGTGCCAGCAGCTTAGACAGTCTCTACAATGAGCAGTTCTTC. Translating it yields CASSLDSLYNEQFF. Together with reference TRBV7-6 and TRBJ2-1, the CDR3 gives the full variable domain: GAGVSQSPRYKVTKRGQDVALRCDPISGHVSLYWYRQALGQGPEFLTYFNYEAQQDKSGLPNDRFSAERPEGSISTLTIQRTEQRDSAMYRCASSLDSLYNEQFFGPGTRLTVL.

This clonotype showed up just a few times. The gene calls are TRBV12-3 or TRBV12-4 and TRBJ1-5; D not certain. V shed 1 base and J shed 5 bases, with 6 bases lying between them. This CDR3 has 13 amino acids. CDR3 nucleotides: TGTGCCAGCAGTTTAGGGGGTCATCAGCCCCAGCATTTT. Its translation: CASSLGGHQPQHF.

V usage is TRBV6-2 or TRBV6-3 and J usage is TRBJ2-2; 7 nucleotides match TRBD1. Trimming at V came to 2 bases and at J to 5 bases, leaving 5 bases not matched to a gene. Germline values: CDR1 MNHEY, CDR2 SVGEGT. CDR3 length: 15 amino acids. The CDR3 loop is CASSYAGRGTGELFF. DNA of the CDR3: TGTGCCAGCAGTTACGCCGGCAGGGGGACCGGGGAGCTGTTTTTT.